The present T cell receptor beta chain was sequenced within a study of OX40 agonist ivuxolimab in advanced cancers. The CDR3 loop spans 17 amino acids. Trimming removed 1 base from V and 6 bases from J, with 18 bases in between. Looked up from germline, CDR1 is MDHEN and CDR2 is SYDVKM. Some clones are missing from TCRdb's copy, which holds only in-frame ones; the method was immunoSEQ multiplex PCR. The data contain 55,000 to 65,000 clones, about 90% of them singletons. This sequence joins TRBV28 and TRBJ2-2; D is possibly TRBD1 or TRBD2 (5 bases each). The specimen comprised CD4+ or CD8+ T cells sorted from blood, sampled in a trial of the OX40 agonist ivuxolimab. The sequence was collected from an adult with an advanced solid tumor such as melanoma, head and neck, liver or kidney cancer. The CDR3 DNA is TGTGCCAGCAGTTTATTCTGGGACGGACAAAACGCCGGGGAGCTGTTTTTT. Its translation is CASSLFWDGQNAGELFF.